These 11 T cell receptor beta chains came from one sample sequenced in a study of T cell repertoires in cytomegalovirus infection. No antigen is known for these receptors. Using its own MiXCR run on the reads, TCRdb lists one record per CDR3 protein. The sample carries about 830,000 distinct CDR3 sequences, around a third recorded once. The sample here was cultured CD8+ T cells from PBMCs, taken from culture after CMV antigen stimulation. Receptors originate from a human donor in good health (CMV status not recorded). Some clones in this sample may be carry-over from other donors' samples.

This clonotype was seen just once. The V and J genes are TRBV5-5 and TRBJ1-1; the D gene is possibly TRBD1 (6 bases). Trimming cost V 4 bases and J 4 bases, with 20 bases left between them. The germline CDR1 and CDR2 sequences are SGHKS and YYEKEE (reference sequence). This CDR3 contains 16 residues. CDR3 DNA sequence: TGTGCCAGCAGCCCGCTCTCCACAGGGACCATCACTGAAGCTTTCTTT. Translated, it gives CASSPLSTGTITEAFF.

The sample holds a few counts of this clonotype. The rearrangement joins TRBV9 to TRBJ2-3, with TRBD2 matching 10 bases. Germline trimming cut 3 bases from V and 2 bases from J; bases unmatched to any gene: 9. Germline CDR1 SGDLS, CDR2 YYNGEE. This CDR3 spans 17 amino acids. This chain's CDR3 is CASSAGLAGVTTDTQYF. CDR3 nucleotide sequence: TGTGCCAGCAGCGCCGGCCTAGCGGGGGTTACCACAGATACGCAGTATTTT. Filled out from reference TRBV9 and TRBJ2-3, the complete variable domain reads DSGVTQTPKHLITATGQRVTLRCSPRSGDLSVYWYQQSLDQGLQFLIQYYNGEERAKGNILERFSAQQFPDLHSELNLSSLELGDSALYFCASSAGLAGVTTDTQYFGPGTRLTVL.

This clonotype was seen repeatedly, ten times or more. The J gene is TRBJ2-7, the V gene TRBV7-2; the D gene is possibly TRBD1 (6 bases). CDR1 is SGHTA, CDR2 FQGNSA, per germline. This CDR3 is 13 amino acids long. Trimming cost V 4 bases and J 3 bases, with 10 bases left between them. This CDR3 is CASSSQGFYEQYF. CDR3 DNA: TGTGCCAGCAGCTCCCAGGGGTTCTACGAGCAGTACTTC. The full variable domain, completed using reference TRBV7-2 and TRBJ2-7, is GAGVSQSPSNKVTEKGKDVELRCDPISGHTALYWYRQSLGQGLEFLIYFQGNSAPDKSGLPSDRFSAERTGGSVSTLTIQRTQQEDSAVYLCASSSQGFYEQYFGPGTRLTVT.

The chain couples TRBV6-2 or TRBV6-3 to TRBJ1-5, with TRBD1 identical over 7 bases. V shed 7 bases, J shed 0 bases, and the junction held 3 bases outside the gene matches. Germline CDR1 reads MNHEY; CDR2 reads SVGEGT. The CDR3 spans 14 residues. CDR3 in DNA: TGTGCCAGCATTGGACAGGTTAGCAATCAGCCCCAGCATTTT. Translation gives CASIGQVSNQPQHF.

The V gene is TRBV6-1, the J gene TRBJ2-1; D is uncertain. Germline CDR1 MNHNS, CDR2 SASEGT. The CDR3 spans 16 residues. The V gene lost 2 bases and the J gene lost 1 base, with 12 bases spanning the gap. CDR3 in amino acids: CASSEMEKNSYNEQFF. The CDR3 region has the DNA TGTGCCAGCAGTGAAATGGAGAAAAATTCCTACAATGAGCAGTTCTTC.

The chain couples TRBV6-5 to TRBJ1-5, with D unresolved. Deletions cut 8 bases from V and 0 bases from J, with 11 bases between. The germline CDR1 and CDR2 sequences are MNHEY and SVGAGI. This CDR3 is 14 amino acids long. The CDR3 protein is CASQDGYSNQPQHF. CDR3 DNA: TGTGCCAGCCAGGACGGTTATAGCAATCAGCCCCAGCATTTT.

The CDR3 here is CASSAIPTGELFF. DNA of the CDR3: TGTGCCAGCAGCGCTATACCCACCGGGGAGCTGTTTTTT. The chain couples TRBV7-2 to TRBJ2-2; no reliable D call. CDR3 length: 13 residues. From germline, CDR1 is SGHTA and CDR2 FQGNSA. Between the trimmed V and J ends, which lost 5 bases and 4 bases, there was a span of 8 bases.

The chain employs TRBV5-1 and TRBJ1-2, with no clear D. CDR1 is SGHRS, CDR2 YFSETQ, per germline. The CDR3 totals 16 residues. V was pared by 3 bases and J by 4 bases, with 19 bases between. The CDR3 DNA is TGCGCCAGCAGCTCCTCCCCAGCAGGCGATCTCTATGGCTACACCTTC. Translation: CASSSSPAGDLYGYTF.

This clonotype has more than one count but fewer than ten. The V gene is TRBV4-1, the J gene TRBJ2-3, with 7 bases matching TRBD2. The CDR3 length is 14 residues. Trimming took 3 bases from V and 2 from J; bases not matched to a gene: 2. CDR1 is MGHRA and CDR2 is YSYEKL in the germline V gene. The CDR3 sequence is CASSHRLATDTQYF. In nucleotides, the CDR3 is TGCGCCAGCAGCCACCGACTAGCCACAGATACGCAGTATTTT.

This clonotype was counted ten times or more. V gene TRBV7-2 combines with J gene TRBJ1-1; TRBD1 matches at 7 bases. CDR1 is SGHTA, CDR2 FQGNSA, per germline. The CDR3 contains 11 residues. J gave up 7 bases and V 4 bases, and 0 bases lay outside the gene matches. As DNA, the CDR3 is TGTGCCAGCAGCTGGACAGGTGAAGCTTTCTTT. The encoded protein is CASSWTGEAFF.

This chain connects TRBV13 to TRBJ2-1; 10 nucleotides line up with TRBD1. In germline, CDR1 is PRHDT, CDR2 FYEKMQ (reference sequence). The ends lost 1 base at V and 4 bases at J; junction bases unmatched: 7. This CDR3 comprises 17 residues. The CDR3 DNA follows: TGTGCCAGCAGCTTAGTTGGGGGACAGGGGTTATACAATGAGCAGTTCTTC. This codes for CASSLVGGQGLYNEQFF.